The rows below give T cell receptor beta chains drawn from one sample of a study of identical twins. MiXCR was run by TCRdb on the 5' RACE reads, yielding one entry per CDR3 protein. The repertoire holds about 450,000 distinct CDR3 sequences, with 15% to 20% as singletons. Sequenced input: naive T cells sorted from blood. Every receptor here comes from a man over 45 in good health. Each CDR3 is given without its conserved first and last residue.

v_call cdr3_aa
TRBV5-1 ASSFTGPQENTEAF
TRBV15 ATSRTGAGPLKDNEQF
TRBV15 ATSRIRSSISEQY
TRBV30 AWSVQREINEQY
TRBV6-2/TRBV6-3 ASSLDRFYGYT
TRBV20-1 SVALTPGTEAF
TRBV20-1 SAFGSGAYNEQF
TRBV6-1 ASTRTGIRTGYT
TRBV4-2 ASSQGPTVATGELF
TRBV19 ASSPLGDGYT
TRBV4-1 ASSQDPQGFPYEQY
TRBV18 ASSPRGSGTNVLT
TRBV6-2/TRBV6-3 ASSSGGIYEQY
TRBV20-1 SASTRAYEQY
TRBV2 ASGLLAGGRETQY
TRBV6-5 ASSYSGGGTGGYT
TRBV19 ASSIGSGMRNEQF
TRBV6-1 ASSPGGFTYNEQF
TRBV4-2 ASSHVLTGGIETQY
TRBV15 ATSKARQGGGETQY
TRBV5-1 ASLLGTAGDLDTQY
TRBV6-2/TRBV6-3 ASSYVAGGTYNEQF
TRBV5-1 ASSLRQTNYGYT
TRBV29-1 SVDQHSPNYGYT
TRBV27 ASRQLAGGPEETQY
TRBV4-3 ASSQAGVSYNEQF
TRBV12-3/TRBV12-4 ASSPIQGFTDTQY
TRBV23-1 ASSQSPFGEQY
TRBV15 ATSRARGDTQY
TRBV6-5 ASSLRGLSQETQY
TRBV7-3 ASSPSGRRWEQF
TRBV2 ASSVQGGGEKLF
TRBV20-1 SAGPGTGPYEQY